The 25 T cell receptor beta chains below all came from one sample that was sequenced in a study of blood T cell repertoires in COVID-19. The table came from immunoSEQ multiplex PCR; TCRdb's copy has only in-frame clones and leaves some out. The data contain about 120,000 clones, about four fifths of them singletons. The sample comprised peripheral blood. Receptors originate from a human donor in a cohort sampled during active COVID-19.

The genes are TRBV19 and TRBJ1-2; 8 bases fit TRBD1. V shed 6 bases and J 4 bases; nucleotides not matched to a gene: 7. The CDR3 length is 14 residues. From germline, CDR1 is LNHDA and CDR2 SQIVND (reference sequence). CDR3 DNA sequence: TGTGCCAGTAGGGACAGGGAGGGCCTCTATGGCTACACCTTC. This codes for CASRDREGLYGYTF.

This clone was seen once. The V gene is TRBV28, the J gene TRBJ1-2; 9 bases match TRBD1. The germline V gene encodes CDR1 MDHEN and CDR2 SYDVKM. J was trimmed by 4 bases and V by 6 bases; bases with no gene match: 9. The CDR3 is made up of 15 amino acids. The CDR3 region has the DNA TGTGCCAGCAGCAGTCACCCGACAGGGGGCTATGGCTACACCTTC. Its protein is CASSSHPTGGYGYTF.

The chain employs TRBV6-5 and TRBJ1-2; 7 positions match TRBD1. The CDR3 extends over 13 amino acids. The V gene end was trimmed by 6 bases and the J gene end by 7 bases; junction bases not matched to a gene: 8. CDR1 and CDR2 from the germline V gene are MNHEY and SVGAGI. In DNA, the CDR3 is TGTGCCAGCAGGCGAAGACAGGGAGGTGGCTACACCTTC. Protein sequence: CASRRRQGGGYTF.

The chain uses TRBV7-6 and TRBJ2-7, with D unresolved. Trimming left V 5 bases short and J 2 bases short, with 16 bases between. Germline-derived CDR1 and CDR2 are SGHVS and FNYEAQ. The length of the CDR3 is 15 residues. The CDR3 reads CASSPQQTQTYEQYF. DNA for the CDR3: TGTGCCAGCAGCCCGCAGCAAACACAGACCTACGAGCAGTACTTC.

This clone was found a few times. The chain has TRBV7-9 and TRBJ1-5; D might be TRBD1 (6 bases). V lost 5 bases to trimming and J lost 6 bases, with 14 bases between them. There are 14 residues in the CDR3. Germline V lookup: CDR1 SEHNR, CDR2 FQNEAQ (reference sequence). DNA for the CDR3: TGTGCCAGCAGCCCAGCGGGGGGCAGTCAGCCCCAGCATTTT. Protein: CASSPAGGSQPQHF. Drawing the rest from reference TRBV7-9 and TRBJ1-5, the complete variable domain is DTGVSQNPRHKITKRGQNVTFRCDPISEHNRLYWYRQTLGQGPEFLTYFQNEAQLEKSRLLSDRFSAERPKGSFSTLEIQRTEQGDSAMYLCASSPAGGSQPQHFGDGTRLSIL.

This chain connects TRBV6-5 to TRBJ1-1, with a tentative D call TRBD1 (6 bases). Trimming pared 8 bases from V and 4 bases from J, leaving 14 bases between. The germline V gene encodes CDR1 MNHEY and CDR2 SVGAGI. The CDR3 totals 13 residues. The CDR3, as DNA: TGTGCCAGCGGGCAGGGGAGGGGCACTGAAGCTTTCTTT. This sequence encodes CASGQGRGTEAFF.

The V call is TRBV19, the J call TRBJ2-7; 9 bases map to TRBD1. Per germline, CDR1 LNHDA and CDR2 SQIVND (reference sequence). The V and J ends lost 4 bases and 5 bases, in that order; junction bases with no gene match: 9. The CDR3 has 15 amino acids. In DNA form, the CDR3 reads TGTGCCAGTAGTACCCCCGGGACAGGGCTTCACGAGCAGTACTTC. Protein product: CASSTPGTGLHEQYF.

The CDR3 loop is CASSSFRGYEQYF. As DNA, the CDR3 is TGTGCCAGCAGCTCCTTTCGGGGGTACGAGCAGTACTTC. The rearrangement uses TRBV7-2 and TRBJ2-7; D perhaps matches TRBD2 (6 bases). Per germline, CDR1 SGHTA and CDR2 FQGNSA. Trimming pared 4 bases from V and 4 bases from J, leaving 11 bases between. This CDR3 has 13 amino acids.

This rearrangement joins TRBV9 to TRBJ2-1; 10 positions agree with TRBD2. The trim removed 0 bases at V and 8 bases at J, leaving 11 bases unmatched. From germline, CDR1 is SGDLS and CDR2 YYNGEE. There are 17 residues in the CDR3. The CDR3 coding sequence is TGTGCCAGCAGCGTAGATTTGGGACTAGCGAGGATCGATGAGCAGTTCTTC. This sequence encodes CASSVDLGLARIDEQFF.

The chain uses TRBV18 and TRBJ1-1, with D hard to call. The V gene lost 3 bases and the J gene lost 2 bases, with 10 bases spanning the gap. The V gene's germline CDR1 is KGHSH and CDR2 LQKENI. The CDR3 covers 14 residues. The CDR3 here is CASSPQAKNTEAFF. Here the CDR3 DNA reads TGTGCCAGCTCACCTCAGGCCAAAAACACTGAAGCTTTCTTT. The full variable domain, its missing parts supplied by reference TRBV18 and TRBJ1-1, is NAGVMQNPRHLVRRRGQEARLRCSPMKGHSHVYWYRQLPEEGLKFMVYLQKENIIDESGMPKERFSAEFPKEGPSILRIQQVVRGDSAAYFCASSPQAKNTEAFFGQGTRLTVV.

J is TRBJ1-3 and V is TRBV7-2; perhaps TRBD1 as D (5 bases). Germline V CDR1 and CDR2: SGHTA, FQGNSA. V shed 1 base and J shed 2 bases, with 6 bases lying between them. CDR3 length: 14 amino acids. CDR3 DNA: TGTGCCAGCAGCTTAGTGGGGCCTGGAAACACCATATATTTT. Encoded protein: CASSLVGPGNTIYF.

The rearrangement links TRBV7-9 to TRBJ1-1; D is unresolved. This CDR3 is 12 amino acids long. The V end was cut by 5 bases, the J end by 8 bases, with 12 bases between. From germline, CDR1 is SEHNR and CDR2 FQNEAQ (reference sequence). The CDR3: CASSQEAREAFF. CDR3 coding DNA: TGTGCCAGCAGCCAGGAGGCGAGGGAAGCTTTCTTT.

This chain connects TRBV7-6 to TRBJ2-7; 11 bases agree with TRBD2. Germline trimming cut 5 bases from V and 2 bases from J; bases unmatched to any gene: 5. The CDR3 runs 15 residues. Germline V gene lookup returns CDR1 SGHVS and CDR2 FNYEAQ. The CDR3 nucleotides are TGTGCCAGCAGCCAGACTAGCGGGATAACCTACGAGCAGTACTTC. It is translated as CASSQTSGITYEQYF.

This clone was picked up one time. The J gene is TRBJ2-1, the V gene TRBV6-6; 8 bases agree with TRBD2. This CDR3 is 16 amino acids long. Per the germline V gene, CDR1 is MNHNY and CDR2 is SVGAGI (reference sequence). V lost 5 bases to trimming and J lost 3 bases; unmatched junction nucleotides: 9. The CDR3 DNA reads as TGTGCCAGCAGTCCGACGTTAGCGGGGAGCTACAATGAGCAGTTCTTC. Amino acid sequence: CASSPTLAGSYNEQFF.

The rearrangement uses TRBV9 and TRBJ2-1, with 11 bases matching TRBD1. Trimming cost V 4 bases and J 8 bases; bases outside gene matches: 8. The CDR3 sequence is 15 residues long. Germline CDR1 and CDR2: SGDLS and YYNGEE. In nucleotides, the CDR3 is TGTGCCAGCAGCCGAGGACAGGGGGCTCGTGATGAGCAGTTCTTC. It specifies CASSRGQGARDEQFF.

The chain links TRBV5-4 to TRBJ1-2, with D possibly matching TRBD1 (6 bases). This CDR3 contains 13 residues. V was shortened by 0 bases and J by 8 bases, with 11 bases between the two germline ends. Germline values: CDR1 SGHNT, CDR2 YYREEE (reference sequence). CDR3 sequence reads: CASSLDREIGYTF. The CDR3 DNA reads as TGTGCCAGCAGCTTGGACAGGGAAATAGGCTACACCTTC.

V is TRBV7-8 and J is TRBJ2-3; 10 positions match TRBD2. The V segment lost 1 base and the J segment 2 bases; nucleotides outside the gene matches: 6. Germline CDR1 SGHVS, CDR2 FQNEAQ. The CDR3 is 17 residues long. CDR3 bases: TGTGCCAGCAGCTTAGGGGCTAGCGGGGGTCTCACAGATACGCAGTATTTT. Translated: CASSLGASGGLTDTQYF.

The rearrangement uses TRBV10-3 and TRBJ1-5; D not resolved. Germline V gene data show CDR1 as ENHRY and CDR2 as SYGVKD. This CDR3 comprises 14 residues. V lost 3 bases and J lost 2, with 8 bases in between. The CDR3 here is CAISDYRGNQPQHF. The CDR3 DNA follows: TGTGCCATCAGTGACTACAGAGGCAATCAGCCCCAGCATTTT.

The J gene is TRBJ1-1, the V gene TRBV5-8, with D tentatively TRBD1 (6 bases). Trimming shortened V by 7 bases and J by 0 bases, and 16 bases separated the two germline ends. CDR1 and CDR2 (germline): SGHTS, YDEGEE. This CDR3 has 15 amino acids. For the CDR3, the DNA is TGTGCCAGCCTCTACGTGGACAGTATGAACACTGAAGCTTTCTTT. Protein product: CASLYVDSMNTEAFF.

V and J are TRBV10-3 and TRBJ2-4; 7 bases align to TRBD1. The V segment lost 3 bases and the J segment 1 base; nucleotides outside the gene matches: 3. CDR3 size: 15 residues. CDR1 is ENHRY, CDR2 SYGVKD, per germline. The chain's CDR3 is CAISERGQAKNIQYF. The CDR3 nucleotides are TGTGCCATCAGTGAAAGGGGGCAGGCCAAAAACATTCAGTACTTC.

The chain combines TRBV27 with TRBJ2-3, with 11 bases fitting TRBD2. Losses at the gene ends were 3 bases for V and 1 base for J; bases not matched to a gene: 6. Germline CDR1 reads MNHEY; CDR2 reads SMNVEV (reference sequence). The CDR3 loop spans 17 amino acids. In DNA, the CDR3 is TGTGCCAGCAGTTTTCGGACTAGCGGGTACCGCACAGATACGCAGTATTTT. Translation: CASSFRTSGYRTDTQYF.

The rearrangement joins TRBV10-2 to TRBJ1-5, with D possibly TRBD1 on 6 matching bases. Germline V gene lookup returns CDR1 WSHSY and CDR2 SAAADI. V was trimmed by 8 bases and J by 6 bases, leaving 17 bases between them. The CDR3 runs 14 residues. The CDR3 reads CASGEGGYRQPQHF. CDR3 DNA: TGCGCCAGCGGGGAGGGGGGATACCGTCAGCCCCAGCATTTT.

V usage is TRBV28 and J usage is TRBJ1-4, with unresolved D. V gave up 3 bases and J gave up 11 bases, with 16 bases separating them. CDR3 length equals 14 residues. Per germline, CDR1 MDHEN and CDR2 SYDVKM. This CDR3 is CASSFPRIGSKLFF. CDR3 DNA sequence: TGTGCCAGCAGTTTCCCCAGGATAGGGAGTAAACTGTTTTTT.

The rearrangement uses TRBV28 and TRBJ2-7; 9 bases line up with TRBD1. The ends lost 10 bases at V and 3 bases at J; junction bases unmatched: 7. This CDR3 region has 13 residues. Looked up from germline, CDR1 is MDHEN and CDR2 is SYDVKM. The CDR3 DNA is TGTGCCACCGAGGGACAGGGACGCTACGAGCAGTACTTC. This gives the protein CATEGQGRYEQYF.

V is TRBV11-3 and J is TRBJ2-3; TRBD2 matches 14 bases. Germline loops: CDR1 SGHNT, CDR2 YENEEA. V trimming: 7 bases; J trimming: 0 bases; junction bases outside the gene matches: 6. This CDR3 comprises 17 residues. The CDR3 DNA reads TGTGCCAGCACCCCTCGGACTAGCGGGGGGAGCACAGATACGCAGTATTTT. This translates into CASTPRTSGGSTDTQYF.